Described below is a single T cell receptor (beta chain) sequence and its context. Its specificity is not known. A read error may explain this, as a much larger clone is one base away. The V segment lost 3 bases and the J segment 2 bases; nucleotides outside the gene matches: 1. CDR3 length equals 14 residues. Germline V lookup: CDR1 SGHVS, CDR2 FQNEAQ. The authors reverse transcribed all of the isolated RNA, so sequencing captured expressed TCRB transcripts. Clones were sequenced by immunoSEQ multiplex PCR, and TCRdb holds only the in-frame ones, with some missing. The sample lists almost 350,000 clones; about a tenth were seen once. This entry comes from a study of beta chain features in type 1 diabetes. Background on the study: Cell yields, gender and age were comparable in patients and healthy donors. General observations from the study: Moderate yet significant TCRB CDR3 shortening was seen in Type 1 diabetes patients in all four CD4+ subsets. Shorter templates might be favored by PCR, equally in patients and controls.

The sample comprised central memory CD4+ T cells from blood. The V call is TRBV7-8, the J call TRBJ2-3; 8 bases agree with TRBD2. The receptor's source is a man aged 25-40 years with type 1 diabetes. Here the CDR3 DNA reads TGTGCCAGCAGCTTTAGCGGGGCCACAGATACGCAGTATTTT. This gives the protein CASSFSGATDTQYF.